The 31 T cell receptor beta chains listed next were all sequenced from one sample in a study of T cell responses to AZD1222 COVID-19 vaccine. Assay used: immunoSEQ multiplex PCR; TCRdb lists only in-frame clones, some missing. The data show 150,000 to 200,000 clones, roughly 92% seen once. The starting material was peripheral blood, obtained 28 days after the second AZD1222 dose. These TCRs come from an adult who received the AZD1222 COVID-19 vaccine.

The genes are TRBV7-2 and TRBJ2-7; D might be TRBD1 (6 bases). Germline assignment: CDR1 SGHTA and CDR2 FQGNSA. The CDR3 runs to 13 residues. Trimming cost V 5 bases and J 7 bases, with 15 bases left between them. CDR3 residues: CASSPTTGNEQYF. CDR3 coding DNA: TGTGCCAGCAGCCCAACTACAGGGAATGAGCAGTACTTC.

V usage is TRBV27 and J usage is TRBJ2-1; TRBD1 aligns across 7 bases. The CDR3 is 14 amino acids. The germline CDR1 and CDR2 sequences are MNHEY and SMNVEV (reference sequence). V shed 4 bases, J shed 3 bases, and the junction held 3 bases outside the gene matches. The CDR3 loop reads CASSSRDSYNEQFF. As DNA, the CDR3 is TGTGCCAGCAGTTCCCGGGACAGCTACAATGAGCAGTTCTTC.

The CDR3 sequence is CASSEVAVAYNEQFF. Here the CDR3 DNA reads TGCGCCAGCAGTGAGGTAGCGGTCGCCTACAATGAGCAGTTCTTC. The chain has TRBV10-2 and TRBJ2-1; a weak D match, TRBD2 (6 bases). The CDR3 is 15 residues long. CDR1 and CDR2 (germline): WSHSY, SAAADI. The V gene lost 2 bases and the J gene lost 2 bases, with 10 bases spanning the gap.

V is TRBV29-1 and J is TRBJ2-4, with D perhaps TRBD2 (6 bases). V was clipped by 3 bases and J by 7 bases, with 10 bases between them. Germline V CDR1 and CDR2: SQVTM, ANQGSEA. This CDR3 has 12 residues. CDR3 DNA sequence: TGCAGCGTTGAGGGGGGATCGAACATTCAGTACTTC. Encoded protein: CSVEGGSNIQYF.

This chain joins TRBV27 and TRBJ1-5, with 9 positions matching TRBD1. The V gene's germline CDR1 is MNHEY and CDR2 SMNVEV (reference sequence). V shed 1 base, J shed 2 bases, and the junction held 9 bases outside the gene matches. This CDR3 is 18 amino acids long. The CDR3 sequence is CASSLLGTGIRGNQPQHF. The CDR3 nucleotides are TGTGCCAGCAGTTTATTGGGGACAGGGATAAGGGGCAATCAGCCCCAGCATTTT.

The CDR3 DNA reads TGTGCCAGCAGTGACGGTAGCGGGAGATGGGATGAGCAGTTCTTC. Translation gives CASSDGSGRWDEQFF. V is TRBV2 and J is TRBJ2-1; 9 nucleotides line up with TRBD2. Germline V gives CDR1 SNHLY, CDR2 FYNNEI. The length of the CDR3 is 15 residues. The trim removed 3 bases at V and 8 bases at J, leaving 8 bases unmatched.

The rearrangement joins TRBV2 to TRBJ1-5, with TRBD1 as a possible D gene (5 bases). This CDR3 is 17 amino acids long. The V end lost 2 bases, the J end lost 3 bases, and 17 bases lay between the germline ends. CDR1 SNHLY and CDR2 FYNNEI come from the germline V gene. The CDR3 loop is CASSEYGGGTINQPQHF. The CDR3 nucleotides read TGTGCCAGCAGTGAATATGGGGGGGGGACGATCAATCAGCCCCAGCATTTT.

The rearrangement links TRBV6-2 or TRBV6-3 to TRBJ2-4; TRBD1 might be the D (6 bases). Trimming cost V 6 bases and J 1 base, with 19 bases left between them. Looked up from germline, CDR1 is MNHEY and CDR2 is SVGEGT. This CDR3 region has 17 residues. CDR3 sequence reads: CASSPGLRQGAKNIQYF. CDR3 sequence (DNA): TGTGCCAGCAGCCCCGGGCTTCGCCAGGGGGCCAAAAACATTCAGTACTTC.

The V and J genes are TRBV18 and TRBJ1-2; D remains ambiguous. Germline V CDR1 and CDR2: KGHSH, LQKENI. CDR3 length equals 15 residues. Trimming pared 0 bases from V and 0 bases from J, leaving 8 bases between. The CDR3 DNA reads as TGTGCCAGCTCACCACCAATTAAGTCTAACTATGGCTACACCTTC. Protein product: CASSPPIKSNYGYTF.

The chain combines TRBV7-2 with TRBJ1-1; D not certain. Trimming removed 3 bases at V and 0 bases at J, with 8 bases between. This CDR3 comprises 14 residues. Looked up from germline, CDR1 is SGHTA and CDR2 is FQGNSA. Here the CDR3 DNA reads TGTGCCAGCAGCTTCACACTAATGAACACTGAAGCTTTCTTT. It translates to CASSFTLMNTEAFF.

V and J are TRBV7-9 and TRBJ1-1; TRBD1 might be the D (5 bases). Germline loops: CDR1 SEHNR, CDR2 FQNEAQ (reference sequence). The CDR3 runs to 19 residues. Trimming pared 5 bases from V and 0 bases from J, leaving 25 bases between. The CDR3 loop reads CASSRKAGTTQVMNTEAFF. CDR3 bases: TGTGCCAGCAGCAGAAAAGCCGGGACGACTCAAGTAATGAACACTGAAGCTTTCTTT.

This clone was recorded once. CDR3 in amino acids: CASGGDWGRNYNEQFF. In DNA form, the CDR3 reads TGTGCCAGCGGGGGGGACTGGGGGAGAAATTACAATGAGCAGTTCTTC. The chain links TRBV27 to TRBJ2-1; TRBD2 aligns across 7 bases. This CDR3 is 16 amino acids long. With V trimmed by 8 bases and J by 4 bases, 14 bases remained unmatched. CDR1 and CDR2 from the germline V gene are MNHEY and SMNVEV (reference sequence).

The chain combines TRBV15 with TRBJ1-5; D gene ambiguous. V gave up 1 base and J gave up 7 bases, with 14 bases separating them. Germline V gene lookup returns CDR1 LNHNV and CDR2 YYDKDF (reference sequence). CDR3 length equals 15 residues. Here the CDR3 reads CATSRGSGVRQPQHF. The CDR3 DNA follows: TGTGCCACCAGCAGAGGTTCGGGCGTAAGGCAGCCCCAGCATTTT. The full variable domain, rest sourced from reference TRBV15 and TRBJ1-5, is DAMVIQNPRYQVTQFGKPVTLSCSQTLNHNVMYWYQQKSSQAPKLLFHYYDKDFNNEADTPDNFQSRRPNTSFCFLDIRSPGLGDTAMYLCATSRGSGVRQPQHFGDGTRLSIL.

In this sample, this clone turned up once. The chain carries TRBV19 and TRBJ1-5; no firm D call. Germline loops: CDR1 LNHDA, CDR2 SQIVND (reference sequence). This CDR3 comprises 15 residues. V gave up 5 bases and J gave up 0 bases, with 11 bases separating them. The CDR3 spells CASSSQADSNQPQHF. The CDR3 nucleotides are TGTGCCAGTAGTTCCCAGGCGGATAGCAATCAGCCCCAGCATTTT.

This rearrangement joins TRBV27 to TRBJ2-2; 15 bases are shared with TRBD2. Germline V gene lookup returns CDR1 MNHEY and CDR2 SMNVEV (reference sequence). The length of the CDR3 is 18 residues. V trimming: 4 bases; J trimming: 0 bases; junction bases outside the gene matches: 3. DNA for the CDR3: TGTGCCAGCAGTTCGGGACTAGCGGGAGGCGCGAACACCGGGGAGCTGTTTTTT. This sequence encodes CASSSGLAGGANTGELFF.

The V call is TRBV4-1, the J call TRBJ2-1, with unresolved D. The CDR3 is made up of 12 amino acids. Germline CDR1 reads MGHRA; CDR2 reads YSYEKL. V was trimmed by 0 bases and J by 7 bases, leaving 4 bases between them. CDR3 bases: TGCGCCAGCAGCCAAGATTATAATGAGCAGTTCTTC. It translates to CASSQDYNEQFF.

V is TRBV5-8 and J is TRBJ2-1; a weak D match, TRBD2 (5 bases). The CDR3 is 16 amino acids. The germline V and J ends were trimmed by 7 bases and 0 bases, with 17 bases remaining between them. Germline CDR1 SGHTS, CDR2 YDEGEE. The CDR3 loop reads CASREGPPLSYNEQFF. The CDR3 bases are TGTGCCAGCCGCGAGGGTCCCCCTCTCTCCTACAATGAGCAGTTCTTC.

This clone appeared a single time. In nucleotides, the CDR3 is TGTGCCAGCAGACCTACCACAGGGAGAGAGACCCAGTACTTC. Translated: CASRPTTGRETQYF. The chain is built from TRBV6-5 and TRBJ2-5; D possibly corresponds to TRBD1 (6 bases). The V end lost 6 bases, the J end lost 4 bases, and 15 bases lay between the germline ends. Germline V gene sequence: CDR1 MNHEY, CDR2 SVGAGI. CDR3 length: 14 amino acids.

Written as DNA, the CDR3 is TGTGCCAGCAGTTACTCGAAGGGTACCACAGATACGCAGTATTTT. Amino acids: CASSYSKGTTDTQYF. V usage is TRBV6-2 or TRBV6-3 and J usage is TRBJ2-3; D call uncertain. Trimming pared 0 bases from V and 2 bases from J, leaving 9 bases between. CDR1 MNHEY and CDR2 SVGEGT come from the germline V gene. The CDR3 sequence is 15 residues long.

The rearrangement links TRBV6-1 to TRBJ2-7; D remains ambiguous. The CDR3 is made up of 11 amino acids. Germline CDR1 and CDR2: MNHNS and SASEGT. Trimming took 3 bases from V and 2 from J, leaving 2 bases between them. The DNA for the CDR3 is TGTGCCAGCAGTGACCCCTACGAGCAGTACTTC. Protein sequence: CASSDPYEQYF.

The rearrangement uses TRBV19 and TRBJ1-2; tentatively, D is TRBD1 (5 bases). Trimming removed 3 bases from V and 3 bases from J, with 20 bases in between. Germline CDR1 reads LNHDA; CDR2 reads SQIVND (reference sequence). This CDR3 spans 17 amino acids. The DNA of the CDR3 is TGTGCCAGTAGTATCTATTCCCGGGGCCTCACCGACTATGGCTACACCTTC. It translates to CASSIYSRGLTDYGYTF.

V gene TRBV5-5 combines with J gene TRBJ1-6; TRBD1 is a possible D gene (6 bases). Germline V gene data show CDR1 as SGHKS and CDR2 as YYEKEE (reference sequence). The CDR3 is 15 residues long. V was pared by 3 bases and J by 9 bases, with 16 bases between. In nucleotides, the CDR3 is TGTGCCAGCAGCTCTGGGACACTCGGATCTTCACCCCTCCACTTT. Its translation: CASSSGTLGSSPLHF.

V gene TRBV11-2 combines with J gene TRBJ2-3, with D perhaps matching TRBD1 or TRBD2 (6 bases each). Trimming pared 1 base from V and 0 bases from J, leaving 11 bases between. Germline V gives CDR1 SGHAT, CDR2 FQNNGV. The CDR3 is made up of 16 amino acids. CDR3 DNA sequence: TGTGCCAGCAGCTTAGTAGGGGGGACTAGCACAGATACGCAGTATTTT. Encoded protein: CASSLVGGTSTDTQYF.

The CDR3 reads CASSLRPGTGGVVVVGANVLTF. The CDR3 DNA reads TGTGCCAGCAGCTTACGGCCCGGGACAGGGGGCGTAGTAGTGGTCGGGGCCAACGTCCTGACTTTC. The chain has TRBV7-8 and TRBJ2-6; 12 nucleotides align to TRBD1. Trimming at V came to 2 bases and at J to 4 bases, leaving 18 bases not matched to a gene. CDR1 is SGHVS and CDR2 is FQNEAQ in the germline V gene. This CDR3 region has 22 residues.

This chain links TRBV7-6 with TRBJ1-3, with D unclear. The CDR3 extends over 17 amino acids. Germline assignment: CDR1 SGHVS and CDR2 FNYEAQ. The V end lost 1 base, the J end lost 0 bases, and 13 bases lay between the germline ends. This chain's CDR3 is CASSLGTAASSGNTIYF. CDR3 DNA: TGTGCCAGCAGCTTAGGGACGGCCGCGAGCTCTGGAAACACCATATATTTT.

V is TRBV11-1 and J is TRBJ2-2, with 7 bases aligning to TRBD2. Trimming removed 5 bases from V and 4 bases from J; junction bases left unmatched: 4. This CDR3 comprises 14 residues. Germline V gives CDR1 SGHAT, CDR2 FQDESV (reference sequence). CDR3 bases: TGTGCCAGCAGCCCCTCGGGGGGCACCGGGGAGCTGTTTTTT. It codes for CASSPSGGTGELFF.

This chain joins TRBV3-1 (or the pseudogene TRBV3-2) and TRBJ2-2, with 8 positions matching TRBD1. With 3 bases clipped from V and 0 bases from J, the junction kept 12 bases outside the gene matches. CDR1 is LGHDT, CDR2 YNNKEL, per germline (reference sequence). The CDR3 sequence is 19 residues long. DNA of the CDR3: TGTGCCAGCAGCCATGAGGACAGGGCCCAGAGTCCGAACACCGGGGAGCTGTTTTTT. This gives the protein CASSHEDRAQSPNTGELFF.

This chain connects TRBV2 to TRBJ2-1; the match to TRBD2 covers 13 bases. CDR3 length: 14 residues. In germline, CDR1 is SNHLY, CDR2 FYNNEI. The V segment lost 6 bases and the J segment 7 bases; nucleotides outside the gene matches: 3. The CDR3 nucleotides read TGTGCCAGCAGGGTGGGACTAGCGGGGAATGAGCAGTTCTTC. Protein: CASRVGLAGNEQFF.

The rearrangement links TRBV24-1 to TRBJ2-7, with 12 bases that match TRBD1. The CDR3 sequence is 15 residues long. Germline values: CDR1 KGHDR, CDR2 SFDVKD. The V and J ends lost 3 bases and 6 bases, in that order; junction bases with no gene match: 5. The CDR3 DNA sequence: TGTGCCACCAGTGATCCGGGACAGGGGGCTGGCGAGCAGTACTTC. Amino acid sequence: CATSDPGQGAGEQYF.

The V gene is TRBV2, the J gene TRBJ1-6; D is ambiguous. V lost 7 bases, J lost 4 bases, and 8 bases lay in between. The CDR3 runs to 13 residues. Germline assignment: CDR1 SNHLY and CDR2 FYNNEI. CDR3 bases: TGTGCCAGCAACCGGGATTATAATTCACCCCTCCACTTT. Translating it yields CASNRDYNSPLHF. The complete variable domain, with remaining parts taken from reference TRBV2 and TRBJ1-6, reads EPEVTQTPSHQVTQMGQEVILRCVPISNHLYFYWYRQILGQKVEFLVSFYNNEISEKSEIFDDQFSVERPDGSNFTLKIRSTKLEDSAMYFCASNRDYNSPLHFGNGTRLTVT.

The sample holds one count of this clone. This chain connects TRBV3-1 (or the pseudogene TRBV3-2) to TRBJ2-3, with 9 nucleotides matching TRBD1. The junction had 19 bases not matched to a gene; V was cut back by 1 base and J by 5 bases. The CDR3 spans 20 residues. The germline V gene encodes CDR1 LGHDT and CDR2 YNNKEL (reference sequence). The CDR3 DNA reads as TGTGCCAGCAGCCAAGGGTCCCCCTATAACCGGGACAGGGTTCTAGATACGCAGTATTTT. Translating gives CASSQGSPYNRDRVLDTQYF.